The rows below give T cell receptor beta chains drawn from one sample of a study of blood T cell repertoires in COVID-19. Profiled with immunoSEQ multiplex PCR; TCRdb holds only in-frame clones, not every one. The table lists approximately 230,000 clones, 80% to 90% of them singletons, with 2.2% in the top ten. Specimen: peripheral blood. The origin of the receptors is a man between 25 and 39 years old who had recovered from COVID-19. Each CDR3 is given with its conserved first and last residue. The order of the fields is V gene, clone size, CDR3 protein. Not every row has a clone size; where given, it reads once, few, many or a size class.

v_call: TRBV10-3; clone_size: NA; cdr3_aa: CAASTGTGPLNQPQHF
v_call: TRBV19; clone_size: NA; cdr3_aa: CASTARRSTNEKLFF
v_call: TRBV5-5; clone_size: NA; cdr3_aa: CASSLGGDRRNIQYF
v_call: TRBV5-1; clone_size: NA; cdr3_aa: CASSLAAMTSTETQYF
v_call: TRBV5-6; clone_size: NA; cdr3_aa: CASSRDRGNPLYEQYF
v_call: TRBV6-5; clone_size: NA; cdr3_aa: CASSYGRHSGNTIYF
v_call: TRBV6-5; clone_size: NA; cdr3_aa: CASSLRGLYDEQYF
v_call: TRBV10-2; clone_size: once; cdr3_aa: CASRTGEEQYF
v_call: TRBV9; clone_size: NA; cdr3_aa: CASSSRLAGDTDTQYF
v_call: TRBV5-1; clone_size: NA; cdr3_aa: CASSLVAVSSNTEAFF